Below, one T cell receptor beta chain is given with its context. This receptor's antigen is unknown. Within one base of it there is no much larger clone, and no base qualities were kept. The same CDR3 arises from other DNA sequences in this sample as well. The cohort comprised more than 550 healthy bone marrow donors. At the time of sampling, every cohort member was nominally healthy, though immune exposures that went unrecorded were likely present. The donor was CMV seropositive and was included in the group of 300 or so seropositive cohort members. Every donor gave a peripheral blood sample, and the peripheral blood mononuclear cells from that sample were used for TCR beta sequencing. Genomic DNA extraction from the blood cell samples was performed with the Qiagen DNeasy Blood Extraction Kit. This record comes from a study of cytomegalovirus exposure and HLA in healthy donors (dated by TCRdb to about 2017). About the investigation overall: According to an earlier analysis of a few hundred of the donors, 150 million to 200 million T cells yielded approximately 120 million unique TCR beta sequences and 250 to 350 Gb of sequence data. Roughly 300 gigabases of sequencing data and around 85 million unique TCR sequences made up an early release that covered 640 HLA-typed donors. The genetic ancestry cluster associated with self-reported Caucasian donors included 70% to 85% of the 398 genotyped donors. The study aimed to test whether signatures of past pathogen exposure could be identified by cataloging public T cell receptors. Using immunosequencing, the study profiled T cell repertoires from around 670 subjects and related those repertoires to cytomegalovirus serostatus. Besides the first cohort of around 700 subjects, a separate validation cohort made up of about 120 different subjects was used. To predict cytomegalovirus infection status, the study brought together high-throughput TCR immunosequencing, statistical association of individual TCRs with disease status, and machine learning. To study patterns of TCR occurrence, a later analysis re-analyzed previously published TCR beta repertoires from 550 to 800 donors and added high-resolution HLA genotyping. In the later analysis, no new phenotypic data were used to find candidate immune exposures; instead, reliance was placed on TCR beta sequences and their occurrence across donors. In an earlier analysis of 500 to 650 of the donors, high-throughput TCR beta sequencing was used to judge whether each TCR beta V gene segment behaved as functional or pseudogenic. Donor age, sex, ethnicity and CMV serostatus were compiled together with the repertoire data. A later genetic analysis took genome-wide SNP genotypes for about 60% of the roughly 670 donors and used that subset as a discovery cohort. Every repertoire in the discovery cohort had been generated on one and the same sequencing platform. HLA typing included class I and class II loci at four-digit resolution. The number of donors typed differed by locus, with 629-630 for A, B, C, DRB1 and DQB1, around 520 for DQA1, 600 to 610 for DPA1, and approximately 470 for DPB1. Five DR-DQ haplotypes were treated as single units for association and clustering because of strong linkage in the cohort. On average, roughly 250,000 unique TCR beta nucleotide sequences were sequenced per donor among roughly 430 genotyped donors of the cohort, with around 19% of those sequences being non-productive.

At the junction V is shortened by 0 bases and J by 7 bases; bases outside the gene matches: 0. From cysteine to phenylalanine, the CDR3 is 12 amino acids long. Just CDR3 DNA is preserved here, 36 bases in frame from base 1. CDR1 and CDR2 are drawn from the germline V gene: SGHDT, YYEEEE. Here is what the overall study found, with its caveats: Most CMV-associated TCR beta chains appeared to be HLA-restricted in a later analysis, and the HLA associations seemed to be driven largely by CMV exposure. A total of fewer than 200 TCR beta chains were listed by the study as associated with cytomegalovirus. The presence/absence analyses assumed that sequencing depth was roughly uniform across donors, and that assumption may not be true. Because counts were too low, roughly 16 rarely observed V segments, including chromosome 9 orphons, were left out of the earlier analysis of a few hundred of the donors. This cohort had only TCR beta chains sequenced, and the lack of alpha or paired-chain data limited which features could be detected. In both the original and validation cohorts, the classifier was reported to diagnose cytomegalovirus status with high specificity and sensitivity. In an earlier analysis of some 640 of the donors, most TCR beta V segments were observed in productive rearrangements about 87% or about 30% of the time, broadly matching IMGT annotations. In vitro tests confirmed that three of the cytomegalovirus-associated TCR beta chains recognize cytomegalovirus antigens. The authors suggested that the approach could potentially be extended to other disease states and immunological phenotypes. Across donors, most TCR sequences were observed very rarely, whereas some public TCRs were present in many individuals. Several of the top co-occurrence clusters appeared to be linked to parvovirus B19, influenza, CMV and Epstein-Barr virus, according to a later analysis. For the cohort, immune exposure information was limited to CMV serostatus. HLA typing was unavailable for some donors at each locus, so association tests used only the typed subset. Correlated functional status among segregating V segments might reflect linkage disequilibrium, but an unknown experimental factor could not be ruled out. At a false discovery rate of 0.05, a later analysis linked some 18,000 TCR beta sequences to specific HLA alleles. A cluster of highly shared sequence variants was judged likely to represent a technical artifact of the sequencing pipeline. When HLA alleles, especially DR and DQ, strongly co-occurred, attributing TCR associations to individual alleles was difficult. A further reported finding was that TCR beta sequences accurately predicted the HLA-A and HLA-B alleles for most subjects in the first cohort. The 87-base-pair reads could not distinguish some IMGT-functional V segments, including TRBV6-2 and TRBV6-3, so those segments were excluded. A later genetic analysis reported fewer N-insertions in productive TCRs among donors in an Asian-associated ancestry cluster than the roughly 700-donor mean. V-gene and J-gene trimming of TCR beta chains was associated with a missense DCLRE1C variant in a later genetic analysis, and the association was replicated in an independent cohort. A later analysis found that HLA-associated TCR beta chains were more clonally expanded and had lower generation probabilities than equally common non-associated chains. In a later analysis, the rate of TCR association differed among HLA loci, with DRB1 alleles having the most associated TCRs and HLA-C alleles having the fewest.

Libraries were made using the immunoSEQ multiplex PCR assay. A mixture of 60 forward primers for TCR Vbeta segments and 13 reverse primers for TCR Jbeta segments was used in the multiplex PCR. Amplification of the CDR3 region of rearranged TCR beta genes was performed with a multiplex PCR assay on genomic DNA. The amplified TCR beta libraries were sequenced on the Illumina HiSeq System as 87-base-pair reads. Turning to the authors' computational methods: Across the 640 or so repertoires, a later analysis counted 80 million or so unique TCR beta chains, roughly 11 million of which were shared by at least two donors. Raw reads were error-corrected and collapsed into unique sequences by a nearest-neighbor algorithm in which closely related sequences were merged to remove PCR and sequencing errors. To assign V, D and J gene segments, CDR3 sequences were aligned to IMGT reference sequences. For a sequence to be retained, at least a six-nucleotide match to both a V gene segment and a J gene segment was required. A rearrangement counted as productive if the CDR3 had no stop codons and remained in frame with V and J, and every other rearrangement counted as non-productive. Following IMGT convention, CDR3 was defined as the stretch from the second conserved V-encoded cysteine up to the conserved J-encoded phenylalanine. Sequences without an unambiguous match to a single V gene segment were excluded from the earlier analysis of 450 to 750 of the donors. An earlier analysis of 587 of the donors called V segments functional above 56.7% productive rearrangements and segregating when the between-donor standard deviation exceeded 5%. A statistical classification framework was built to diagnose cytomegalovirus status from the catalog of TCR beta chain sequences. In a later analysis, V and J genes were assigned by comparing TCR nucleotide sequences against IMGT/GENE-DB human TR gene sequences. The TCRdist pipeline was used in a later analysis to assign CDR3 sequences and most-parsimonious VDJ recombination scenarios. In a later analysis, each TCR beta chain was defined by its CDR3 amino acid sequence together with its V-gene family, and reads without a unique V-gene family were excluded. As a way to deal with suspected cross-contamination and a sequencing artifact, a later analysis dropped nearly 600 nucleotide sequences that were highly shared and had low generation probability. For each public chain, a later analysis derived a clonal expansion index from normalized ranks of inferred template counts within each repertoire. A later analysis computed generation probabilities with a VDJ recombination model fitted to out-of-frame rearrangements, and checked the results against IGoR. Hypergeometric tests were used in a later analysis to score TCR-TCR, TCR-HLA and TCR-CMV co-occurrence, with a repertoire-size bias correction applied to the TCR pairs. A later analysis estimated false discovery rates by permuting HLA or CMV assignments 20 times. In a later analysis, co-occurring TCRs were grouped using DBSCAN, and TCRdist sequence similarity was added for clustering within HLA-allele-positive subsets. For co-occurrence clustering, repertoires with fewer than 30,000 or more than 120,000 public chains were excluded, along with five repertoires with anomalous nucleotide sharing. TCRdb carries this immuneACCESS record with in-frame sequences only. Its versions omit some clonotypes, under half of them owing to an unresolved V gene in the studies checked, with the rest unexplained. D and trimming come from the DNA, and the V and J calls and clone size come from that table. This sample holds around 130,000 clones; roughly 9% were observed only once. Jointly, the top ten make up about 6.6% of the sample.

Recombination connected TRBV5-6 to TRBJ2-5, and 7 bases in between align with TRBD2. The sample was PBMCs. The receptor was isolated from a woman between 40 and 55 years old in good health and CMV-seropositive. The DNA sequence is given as TGTGCCAGCAGCTTGGGCGGGGGGACCCAGTACTTC. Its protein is CASSLGGGTQYF. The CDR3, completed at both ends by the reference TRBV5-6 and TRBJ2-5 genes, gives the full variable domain DAGVTQSPTHLIKTRGQQVTLRCSPKSGHDTVSWYQQALGQGPQFIFQYYEEEERQRGNFPDRFSGHQFPNYSSELNVNALLLGDSALYLCASSLGGGTQYFGPGTRLLVL.